Included here is one T cell receptor beta chain sequence, with context. The antigen it recognizes is unknown. The donors whose samples were sequenced had carbamazepine-induced Stevens-Johnson syndrome or toxic epidermal necrolysis (CBZ-SJS/TEN). Next-generation sequencing was used to profile the T cell receptor repertoires of patients with drug-induced severe cutaneous adverse reactions in a search for drug-specific clonotypes. RNA was isolated from either blister cells of skin lesions or peripheral blood mononuclear cells. The germline V gene gives CDR1 as MNHEY and CDR2 as SVGAGI. The CDR3 spans 15 residues, from the cysteine through the phenylalanine. The protein alone is recorded here. Library preparation used the iRepertoire multiplex PCR system with TCR subtype-specific primers for both bulk and single-cell sequencing. Bulk TCR beta libraries were generated by multiplex PCR with primers targeting V, D and J gene regions. Bulk TCR library preparation used roughly 95-500 ng of RNA per sample as input. Bulk TCR beta amplicons were sequenced on an Illumina MiSeq. In the original analysis: Sample misassignments and low-quality sequencing reads were removed through quality control steps. CDR3 was defined as the amino acids between the V-gene Y[YFLI]C motif and the J-segment [FW]GXGT motif. TRBV and TRBJ gene assignments and CDR3 clonotypes followed the IMGT database. TRBV expression in each sample was normalized to the mean of the same gene in PBMC from under 50 healthy donors. Each entry corresponds to one CDR3 protein sequence from reads that TCRdb reprocessed, and DNA is not given. These V and J calls originate from TCRdb's pipeline instead of the authors' own analysis. Per the sample table, the count is 8,800 or so distinct CDR3 sequences. In total, the top ten clones hold around 28% of the sample.

This sample stems from a study of T cells in severe cutaneous drug reactions (dated by TCRdb to about 2019). Study-level background: Recruitment took place between the early 2010s and the late 2010s, drawing patients from Taiwan, Thailand and a European registry network. Enrollment was limited to patients whose SJS/TEN or DRESS diagnosis was probable or definite according to RegiSCAR criteria. The culprit drug was assigned using the Naranjo algorithm and the ALDEN drug causality algorithm. Biological samples, such as blister fluids/cells and PBMC, were collected from patients during the acute or recovery stage. Bulk TCR sequencing was combined with single-cell sequencing, quantitative PCR validation, functional assays and transgenic mouse experiments. To build the libraries, iRepertoire multiplex PCR was used, and the authors pointed to a comparison in which iRepertoire and 5' RACE methods, with or without UMI, captured abundant clonotypes similarly.

Study-wide conclusions, independent of this receptor: A public TCRbeta CDR3 was found in all seven CBZ-SJS/TEN blister samples (mean around 15%) but was undetectable or scarce in tolerant-control and healthy-donor PBMC. A strong increase in TRBV12-4 usage was observed in CBZ-SJS/TEN patients, with averages of around 33% in blister cells and about 5.3% in PBMC. Whether the public TCR generalizes to SJS/TEN caused by other drugs was noted by the authors as still needing further study.

The sequence joins TRBV6-5 to TRBJ2-2; TCRdb's D gene call, TRBD1, goes unchecked for lack of DNA. This receptor was obtained from a human donor with a severe cutaneous adverse drug reaction. Sequenced: cells from a skin blister. The cell subset or site label of this sample denotes: unsorted cells from skin lesion blisters. This receptor has the CDR3 CASTTGTANTGELFF.